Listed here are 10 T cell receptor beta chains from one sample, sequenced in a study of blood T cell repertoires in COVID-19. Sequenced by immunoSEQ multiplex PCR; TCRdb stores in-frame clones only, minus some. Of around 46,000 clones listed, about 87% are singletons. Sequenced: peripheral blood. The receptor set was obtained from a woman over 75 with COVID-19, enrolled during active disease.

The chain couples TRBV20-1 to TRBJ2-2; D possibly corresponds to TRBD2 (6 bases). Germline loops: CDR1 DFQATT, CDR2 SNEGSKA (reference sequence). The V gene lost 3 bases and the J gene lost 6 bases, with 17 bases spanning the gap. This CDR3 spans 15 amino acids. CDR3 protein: CSASVSGRDSGELFF. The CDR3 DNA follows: TGCAGTGCTAGTGTCAGCGGGCGGGATTCCGGGGAGCTGTTTTTT.

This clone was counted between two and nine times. DNA of the CDR3: TGTGCTAGTGGTTTGATCCTAGCGGGGCGCACAGATACGCAGTATTTT. Its protein product is CASGLILAGRTDTQYF. This chain connects TRBV12-5 to TRBJ2-3, with TRBD2 matching 9 bases. This CDR3 comprises 16 residues. Trimming at V came to 2 bases and at J to 1 base, leaving 4 bases not matched to a gene. Per the germline V gene, CDR1 is LGHNT and CDR2 is FRNRAP.

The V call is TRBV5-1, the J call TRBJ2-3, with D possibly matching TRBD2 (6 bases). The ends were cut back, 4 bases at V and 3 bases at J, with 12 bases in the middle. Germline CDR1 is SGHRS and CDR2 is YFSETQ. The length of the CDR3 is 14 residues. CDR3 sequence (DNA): TGCGCCAGCAGCATCGGGAGCGGGACAGATACGCAGTATTTT. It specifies CASSIGSGTDTQYF.

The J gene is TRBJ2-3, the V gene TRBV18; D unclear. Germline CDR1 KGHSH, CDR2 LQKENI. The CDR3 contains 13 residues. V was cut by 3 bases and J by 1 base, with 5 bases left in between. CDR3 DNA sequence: TGTGCCAGCTCACCCGGTGGCACAGATACGCAGTATTTT. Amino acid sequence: CASSPGGTDTQYF.

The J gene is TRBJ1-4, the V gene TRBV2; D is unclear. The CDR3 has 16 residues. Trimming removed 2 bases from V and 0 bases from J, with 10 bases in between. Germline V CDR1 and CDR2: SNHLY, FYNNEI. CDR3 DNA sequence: TGTGCCAGCAGTGAACTAGGGAGGGCAACTAATGAAAAACTGTTTTTT. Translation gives CASSELGRATNEKLFF.

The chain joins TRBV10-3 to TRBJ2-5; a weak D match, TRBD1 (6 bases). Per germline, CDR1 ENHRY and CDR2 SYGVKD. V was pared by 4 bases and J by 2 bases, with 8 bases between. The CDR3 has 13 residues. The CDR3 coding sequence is TGTGCCATCAGTGGACAGGTTCAAGAGACCCAGTACTTC. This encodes CAISGQVQETQYF.

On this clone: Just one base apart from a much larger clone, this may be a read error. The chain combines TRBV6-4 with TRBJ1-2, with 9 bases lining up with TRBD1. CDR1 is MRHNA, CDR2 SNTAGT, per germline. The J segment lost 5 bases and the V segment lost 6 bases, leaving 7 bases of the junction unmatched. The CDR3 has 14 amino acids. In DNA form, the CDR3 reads TGTGCCAGCAGGGATACAGGGGGCGCATATGGCTACACCTTC. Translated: CASRDTGGAYGYTF.

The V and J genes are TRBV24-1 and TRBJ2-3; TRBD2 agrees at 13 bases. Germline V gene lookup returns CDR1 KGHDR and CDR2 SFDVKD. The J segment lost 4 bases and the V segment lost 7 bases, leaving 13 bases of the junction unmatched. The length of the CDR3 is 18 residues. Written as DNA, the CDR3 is TGTGCCACCAGCACCCCCAAGGGACTAGCGGGATATGCAGATACGCAGTATTTT. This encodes CATSTPKGLAGYADTQYF.

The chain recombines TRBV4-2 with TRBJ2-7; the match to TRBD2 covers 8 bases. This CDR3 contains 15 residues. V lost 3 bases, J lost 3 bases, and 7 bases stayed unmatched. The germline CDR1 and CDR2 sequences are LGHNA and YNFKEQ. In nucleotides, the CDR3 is TGTGCCAGCAGCCAGGCGGGGGGCGGTAACTACGAGCAGTACTTC. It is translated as CASSQAGGGNYEQYF.

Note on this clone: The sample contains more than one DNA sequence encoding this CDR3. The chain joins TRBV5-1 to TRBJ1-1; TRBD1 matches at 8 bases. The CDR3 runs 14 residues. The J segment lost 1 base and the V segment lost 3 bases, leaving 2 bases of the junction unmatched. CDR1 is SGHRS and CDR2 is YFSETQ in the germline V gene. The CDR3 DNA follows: TGCGCCAGCAGCTCCGGACAGGGGAACACTGAAGCTTTCTTT. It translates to CASSSGQGNTEAFF.